Each of the 26 T cell receptor beta chains below was sequenced from the same sample in a study of blood T cell repertoires in COVID-19. Measured with immunoSEQ multiplex PCR; TCRdb has only the in-frame clones, and not every one. The repertoire includes around 230,000 clones, about 90% of them detected once, and roughly 3.3% sits in the top ten. The sample consisted of PBMCs or T cells enriched from blood (not recorded which). Every receptor here comes from a woman aged 40-49 years with acute COVID-19.

V is TRBV19 and J is TRBJ2-3, with 12 positions matching TRBD2. Looked up from germline, CDR1 is LNHDA and CDR2 is SQIVND (reference sequence). This CDR3 has 15 amino acids. Trimming removed 5 bases from V and 4 bases from J; junction bases left unmatched: 4. The CDR3 nucleotides are TGTGCCAGTAGTCGACTAGCGGGAGCTTCAGATACGCAGTATTTT. Translating gives CASSRLAGASDTQYF. The full variable domain, with the rest looked up from reference TRBV19 and TRBJ2-3, is DGGITQSPKYLFRKEGQNVTLSCEQNLNHDAMYWYRQDPGQGLRLIYYSQIVNDFQKGDIAEGYSVSREKKESFPLTVTSAQKNPTAFYLCASSRLAGASDTQYFGPGTRLTVL.

This rearrangement joins TRBV9 to TRBJ2-2, with D tentatively TRBD1 (6 bases). The CDR3 is made up of 18 amino acids. Between the trimmed V and J ends, which lost 2 bases and 0 bases, there was a span of 17 bases. CDR1 and CDR2 from the germline V gene are SGDLS and YYNGEE. Here the CDR3 DNA reads TGTGCCAGCAGCGTCGCTTTAATCAGGGGCGCGAACACCGGGGAGCTGTTTTTT. Translating gives CASSVALIRGANTGELFF.

The chain recombines TRBV11-2 with TRBJ2-7, with 7 bases that match TRBD2. CDR3 length: 15 residues. V trimming: 0 bases; J trimming: 0 bases; junction bases outside the gene matches: 2. CDR1 is SGHAT, CDR2 FQNNGV, per germline. CDR3: CASSLDPSGSYEQYF. The DNA of the CDR3 is TGTGCCAGCAGCTTAGATCCTAGCGGCTCCTACGAGCAGTACTTC.

V usage is TRBV6-1 and J usage is TRBJ1-1; 11 bases match TRBD1. CDR1 and CDR2 (germline): MNHNS, SASEGT. The CDR3 is 15 residues long. V shed 2 bases, J shed 10 bases, and the junction held 9 bases outside the gene matches. CDR3 in DNA: TGTGCCAGCAGTGAAATGGGGACAGGGGGTGGTGGAGCTTTCTTT. It codes for CASSEMGTGGGGAFF.

This clone was counted many times. The chain employs TRBV6-5 and TRBJ1-2; TRBD1 matches 7 bases. V shed 6 bases, J shed 1 base, and the junction held 5 bases outside the gene matches. The CDR3 is made up of 14 amino acids. Germline assignment: CDR1 MNHEY and CDR2 SVGAGI. The CDR3 DNA sequence: TGTGCCAGCAGGCCTAGGGACAGTAACTATGGCTACACCTTC. Amino acids: CASRPRDSNYGYTF.

This chain links TRBV11-2 with TRBJ2-2; TRBD1 matches 12 bases. J gave up 7 bases and V 4 bases, and 16 bases lay outside the gene matches. The CDR3 runs 19 residues. CDR1 is SGHAT and CDR2 is FQNNGV in the germline V gene. The DNA for the CDR3 is TGTGCCAGCAGCTCGCCTTCCCGGGACAGGGGGCGCTGGATCGGGGAGCTGTTTTTT. Protein product: CASSSPSRDRGRWIGELFF.

The chain couples TRBV10-3 to TRBJ2-1, with D perhaps TRBD2 (6 bases). Between the trimmed V and J ends, which lost 4 bases and 5 bases, there was a span of 15 bases. Germline lookup yields CDR1 ENHRY and CDR2 SYGVKD. The CDR3 covers 15 residues. The CDR3 nucleotides read TGTGCCATCAGTGCCGGGGGAATAAACAACAATGAGCAGTTCTTC. As protein: CAISAGGINNNEQFF.

CDR3: CASSLAGWASGLREQYF. Here the CDR3 DNA reads TGTGCCAGCAGCTTAGCAGGGTGGGCTAGCGGATTGCGCGAGCAGTACTTC. The chain has TRBV11-3 and TRBJ2-7; 7 bases are a match to TRBD2. CDR1 is SGHNT and CDR2 is YENEEA in the germline V gene. This CDR3 region has 17 residues. The V gene end was trimmed by 1 base and the J gene end by 6 bases; junction bases not matched to a gene: 15.

This chain joins TRBV4-1 and TRBJ2-5; D is perhaps TRBD2 (6 bases). CDR1 and CDR2 from the germline V gene are MGHRA and YSYEKL. Trimming pared 1 base from V and 5 bases from J, leaving 14 bases between. The CDR3 has 15 amino acids. This CDR3 is CASSQVIAAGETQYF. The CDR3, as DNA: TGCGCCAGCAGCCAAGTCATAGCGGCCGGGGAGACCCAGTACTTC.

This clone has just one count. This chain connects TRBV11-3 to TRBJ2-7, with D possibly matching TRBD1 (6 bases). V lost 5 bases, J lost 6 bases, and 23 bases lay in between. This CDR3 is built from 16 residues. Germline CDR1 reads SGHNT; CDR2 reads YENEEA. CDR3 sequence: CASSRLQGLVSAEQYF. CDR3 nucleotide sequence: TGTGCCAGCAGCCGATTGCAGGGGTTAGTCTCCGCCGAGCAGTACTTC.

The rearrangement uses TRBV9 and TRBJ1-2; D possibly corresponds to TRBD1 (6 bases). V lost 3 bases and J 8 bases, leaving 23 bases between the germline ends. The CDR3 has 16 amino acids. Germline V gene lookup returns CDR1 SGDLS and CDR2 YYNGEE. This CDR3 reads CASSAGNRAPLKGYTF. The CDR3 DNA is TGTGCCAGCAGCGCCGGAAACAGGGCCCCCCTCAAAGGCTACACCTTC.

The chain has TRBV29-1 and TRBJ1-5; 9 bases are a match to TRBD1. The CDR3 totals 13 residues. Germline CDR1 is SQVTM and CDR2 is ANQGSEA. Trimming took 7 bases from V and 5 from J; bases not matched to a gene: 6. In DNA, the CDR3 is TGCAGCGCCCAGACAGGGGGTGATCAGCCCCAGCATTTT. Its translation: CSAQTGGDQPQHF.

The chain employs TRBV10-2 and TRBJ1-1; no firm D call. V was shortened by 2 bases and J by 3 bases, with 13 bases between the two germline ends. This CDR3 comprises 15 residues. The germline CDR1 and CDR2 sequences are WSHSY and SAAADI. The DNA for the CDR3 is TGCGCCAGCAGTGAGGCCAGCCAGAGGGACACTGAAGCTTTCTTT. Translated, it gives CASSEASQRDTEAFF.

The chain uses TRBV2 and TRBJ1-2, with D maybe TRBD1 (6 bases). The germline V gene encodes CDR1 SNHLY and CDR2 FYNNEI. Trimming removed 3 bases from V and 8 bases from J, with 10 bases in between. The CDR3 runs 12 residues. CDR3: CASSEGGRGYTF. The CDR3 DNA sequence: TGTGCCAGCAGTGAGGGGGGGCGCGGCTACACCTTC.

The rearrangement links TRBV6-1 to TRBJ2-7; no firm D call. Trimming removed 1 base from V and 4 bases from J, with 8 bases in between. The CDR3 sequence is 13 residues long. CDR1 and CDR2 (germline): MNHNS, SASEGT. The CDR3 nucleotides are TGTGCCAGCAGTGAAGAACAGTCTTACGAGCAGTACTTC. Amino acid sequence: CASSEEQSYEQYF.

V and J are TRBV15 and TRBJ2-7, with 10 bases fitting TRBD2. The CDR3 covers 17 residues. V shed 3 bases and J 3 bases; nucleotides not matched to a gene: 11. Germline lookup yields CDR1 LNHNV and CDR2 YYDKDF (reference sequence). CDR3 sequence (DNA): TGTGCCACCAGCAGCAAATATTGGGCTAGCGGGAGCTACGAGCAGTACTTC. Protein: CATSSKYWASGSYEQYF.

This chain connects TRBV2 to TRBJ1-1; unclear D gene. The ends were cut back, 8 bases at V and 1 base at J, with 11 bases in the middle. There are 13 residues in the CDR3. Germline loops: CDR1 SNHLY, CDR2 FYNNEI. CDR3 coding DNA: TGTGCCAGCTCCGACAACCGGAACACTGAAGCTTTCTTT. It is translated as CASSDNRNTEAFF.

V gene TRBV25-1 combines with J gene TRBJ2-3; TRBD2 might be the D (6 bases). In germline, CDR1 is MGHDK, CDR2 SYGVNS. The V end lost 4 bases, the J end lost 2 bases, and 13 bases lay between the germline ends. The CDR3 covers 15 residues. The CDR3 region has the DNA TGTGCCAGCAGTGCGCAGGGACTGCTCACAGATACGCAGTATTTT. Amino acid sequence: CASSAQGLLTDTQYF. The full variable domain, in which reference TRBV25-1 and TRBJ2-3 provide the parts outside the CDR3, is EADIYQTPRYLVIGTGKKITLECSQTMGHDKMYWYQQDPGMELHLIHYSYGVNSTEKGDLSSESTVSRIRTEHFPLTLESARPSHTSQYLCASSAQGLLTDTQYFGPGTRLTVL.

This clone was seen only once. The V call is TRBV18, the J call TRBJ2-7; D perhaps matches TRBD1 (6 bases). The ends were cut back, 2 bases at V and 4 bases at J, with 15 bases in the middle. This CDR3 spans 15 amino acids. Germline CDR1 reads KGHSH; CDR2 reads LQKENI. Here the CDR3 reads CASSPGGQLMYEQYF. Written as DNA, the CDR3 is TGTGCCAGCTCACCAGGGGGACAATTAATGTACGAGCAGTACTTC.

The genes are TRBV14 and TRBJ2-2; 8 nucleotides align to TRBD1. This CDR3 is built from 15 residues. The germline V gene encodes CDR1 SGHDN and CDR2 FVKESK. The V and J ends lost 2 bases and 5 bases, in that order; junction bases with no gene match: 4. This CDR3 is CASSQRTGKTGELFF. The CDR3 nucleotides are TGTGCCAGCAGCCAACGGACAGGGAAAACCGGGGAGCTGTTTTTT.

The chain couples TRBV14 to TRBJ2-7, with TRBD2 matching over 12 bases. The V segment lost 5 bases and the J segment 4 bases; nucleotides outside the gene matches: 6. The CDR3 contains 15 residues. The germline CDR1 and CDR2 sequences are SGHDN and FVKESK. The CDR3 spells CASSRLAGEVYEQYF. The CDR3 DNA reads as TGTGCCAGCAGCAGACTAGCGGGAGAGGTTTACGAGCAGTACTTC.

The V gene is TRBV6-5, the J gene TRBJ1-2, with a weak D call TRBD1 (5 bases). The V end lost 10 bases, the J end lost 8 bases, and 20 bases lay between the germline ends. Germline-derived CDR1 and CDR2 are MNHEY and SVGAGI. The CDR3 sequence is 13 residues long. The CDR3 nucleotides are TGTGCCACCACAGGAGATCAGATACAGGGCTACACCTTC. This gives the protein CATTGDQIQGYTF.

The chain is built from TRBV3-1 (or the pseudogene TRBV3-2) and TRBJ2-5; 10 bases map to TRBD1. V shed 1 base, J shed 7 bases, and the junction held 6 bases outside the gene matches. CDR3 length equals 15 residues. The germline gives CDR1 LGHDT, CDR2 YNNKEL (reference sequence). Here the CDR3 reads CASSQGGTGVGTQYF. CDR3 nucleotide sequence: TGTGCCAGCAGCCAAGGCGGGACAGGGGTTGGGACCCAGTACTTC.

The chain carries TRBV4-2 and TRBJ2-5; 7 nucleotides align to TRBD1. Trimming cost V 4 bases and J 5 bases; bases outside gene matches: 10. The germline V gene has CDR1 LGHNA and CDR2 YNFKEQ. The CDR3 runs 15 residues. Here the CDR3 reads CASSRDQGVEETQYF. DNA for the CDR3: TGTGCCAGCAGCCGAGATCAGGGGGTCGAGGAGACCCAGTACTTC.

V usage is TRBV24-1 and J usage is TRBJ2-2; TRBD2 might be the D (6 bases). The CDR3 loop spans 16 amino acids. Germline values: CDR1 KGHDR, CDR2 SFDVKD. The ends were cut back, 3 bases at V and 5 bases at J, with 15 bases in the middle. The DNA for the CDR3 is TGTGCCACCAGTGATGTGACGGGAGTGGGGACCGGGGAGCTGTTTTTT. Amino acid sequence: CATSDVTGVGTGELFF.

This clone was seen just once. This rearrangement joins TRBV7-6 to TRBJ1-6, with D uncertain. Germline V gene sequence: CDR1 SGHVS, CDR2 FNYEAQ. The CDR3 is 21 residues long. Between the trimmed V and J ends, which lost 3 bases and 0 bases, there was a span of 24 bases. The chain's CDR3 is CASSFRSDTNHSSSYNSPLHF. The DNA of the CDR3 is TGTGCCAGCAGCTTCCGTTCAGACACGAACCACTCAAGCTCCTATAATTCACCCCTCCACTTT.